Listed here is a single TCR beta chain. These data originate in a study of blood T cell repertoires in COVID-19. Germline-derived CDR1 and CDR2 are SGHTA and FQGNSA. V was clipped by 3 bases and J by 6 bases; unmatched bases: 7. This CDR3 comprises 15 residues. Symptom resolution, clearance, or two negative PCRs marked donors in Cohort 3 as recovered. Original processing notes: By means of reference gene primer amplification, nucleated cell counts were estimated. The protocol was immunoSEQ multiplex PCR, while the TCRdb copy is restricted to in-frame clones and leaves out a portion. D and trimming come from the DNA, and the V and J calls and clone size come from that table. Of approximately 150,000 clones listed, 70% to 90% are singletons.

This chain links TRBV7-2 with TRBJ2-3, with 9 bases aligning to TRBD2. The sample consisted of PBMCs or T cells enriched from blood (not recorded which). This clonotype was obtained from a middle-aged man who had recovered from COVID-19. In nucleotides, the CDR3 is TGTGCCAGCAGCTTCAGCCAAGCGGGGGGCGATACGCAGTATTTT. This translates into CASSFSQAGGDTQYF.